This TCR beta chain is from a study of blood T cell repertoires in COVID-19. Germline V gene sequence: CDR1 GTSNPN, CDR2 SVGIG (reference sequence). Trimming at V came to 2 bases and at J to 5 bases, leaving 7 bases not matched to a gene. This CDR3 region has 15 residues. TCRdb keeps only in-frame clones here, not all; method: immunoSEQ multiplex PCR. The sample lists 150,000 to 200,000 clones, more than 80% occurring once. The sequenced material came from peripheral blood. The chain recombines TRBV30 with TRBJ1-4; 8 nucleotides line up with TRBD1. The origin of this receptor is a woman aged 60-70 years with acute or convalescent COVID-19. This CDR3 reads CAWSHSGTGNEKLFF. The CDR3 DNA is TGTGCCTGGAGTCACTCCGGGACAGGAAATGAAAAACTGTTTTTT.